This T cell receptor (beta chain) was retrieved from a study of control samples from healthy donors and cancer patients. Clones were sequenced by immunoSEQ multiplex PCR, and TCRdb holds only the in-frame ones, with some missing. The sample includes under 300,000 clones, almost 85% seen only once; the top ten take about 14%. This clone was counted only a few times. This CDR3 has 11 residues. Trimming left V 9 bases short and J 6 bases short, with 10 bases between. Germline lookup yields CDR1 MDHEN and CDR2 SYDVKM. The gene calls are TRBV28 and TRBJ2-3, with no clear D. The source of this sequence is a woman aged 55-75 years with lung cancer. Sequencing used PBMCs. The CDR3 DNA reads TGTGCCAGTTTTCGTGTGGATACGCAGTATTTT. Translating it yields CASFRVDTQYF.